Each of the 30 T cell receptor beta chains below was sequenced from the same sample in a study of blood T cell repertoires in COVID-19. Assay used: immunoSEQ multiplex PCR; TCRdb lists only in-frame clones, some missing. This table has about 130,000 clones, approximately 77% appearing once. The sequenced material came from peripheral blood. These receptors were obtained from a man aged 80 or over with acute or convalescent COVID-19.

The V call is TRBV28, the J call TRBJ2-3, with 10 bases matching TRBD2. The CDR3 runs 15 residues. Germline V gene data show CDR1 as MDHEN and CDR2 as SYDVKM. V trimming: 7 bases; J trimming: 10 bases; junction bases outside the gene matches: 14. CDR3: CASISSGSNIWAQYF. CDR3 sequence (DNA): TGTGCCAGCATCTCTAGCGGGAGCAATATTTGGGCGCAGTATTTT.

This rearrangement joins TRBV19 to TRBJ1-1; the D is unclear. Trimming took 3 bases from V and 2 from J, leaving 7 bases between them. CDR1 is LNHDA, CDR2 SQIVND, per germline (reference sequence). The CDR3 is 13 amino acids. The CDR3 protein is CASSILGNTEAFF. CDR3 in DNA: TGTGCCAGTAGTATCCTTGGCAACACTGAAGCTTTCTTT.

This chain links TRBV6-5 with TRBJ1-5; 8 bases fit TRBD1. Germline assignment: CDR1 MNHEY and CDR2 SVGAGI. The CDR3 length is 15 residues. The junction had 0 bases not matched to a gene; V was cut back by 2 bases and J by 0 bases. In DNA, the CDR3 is TGTGCCAGCAGTTACACAGGGGGTAGCAATCAGCCCCAGCATTTT. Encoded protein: CASSYTGGSNQPQHF.

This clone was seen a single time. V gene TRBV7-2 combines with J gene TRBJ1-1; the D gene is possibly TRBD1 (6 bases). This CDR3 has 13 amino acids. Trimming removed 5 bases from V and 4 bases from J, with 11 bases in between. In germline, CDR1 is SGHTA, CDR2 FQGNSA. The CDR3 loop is CASSPGQFTEAFF. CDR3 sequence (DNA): TGTGCCAGCAGCCCCGGACAGTTCACTGAAGCTTTCTTT. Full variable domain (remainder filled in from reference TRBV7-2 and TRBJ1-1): GAGVSQSPSNKVTEKGKDVELRCDPISGHTALYWYRQSLGQGLEFLIYFQGNSAPDKSGLPSDRFSAERTGGSVSTLTIQRTQQEDSAVYLCASSPGQFTEAFFGQGTRLTVV.

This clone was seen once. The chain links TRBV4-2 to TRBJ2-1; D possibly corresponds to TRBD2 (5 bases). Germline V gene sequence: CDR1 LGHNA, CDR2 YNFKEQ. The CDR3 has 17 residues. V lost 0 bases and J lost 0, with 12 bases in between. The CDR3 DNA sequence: TGTGCCAGCAGCCAAGAAGAGCGGACGAGCTCCTACAATGAGCAGTTCTTC. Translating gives CASSQEERTSSYNEQFF.

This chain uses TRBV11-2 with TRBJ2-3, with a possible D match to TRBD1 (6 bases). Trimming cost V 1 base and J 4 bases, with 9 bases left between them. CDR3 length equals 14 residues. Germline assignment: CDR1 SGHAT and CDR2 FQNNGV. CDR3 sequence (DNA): TGTGCCAGCAGCTTAGGGGGGCGACCAGATACGCAGTATTTT. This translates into CASSLGGRPDTQYF.

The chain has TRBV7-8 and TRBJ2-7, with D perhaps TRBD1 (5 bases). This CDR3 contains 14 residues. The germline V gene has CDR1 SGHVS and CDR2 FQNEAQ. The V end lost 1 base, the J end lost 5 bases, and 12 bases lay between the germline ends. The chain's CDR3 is CASSLVRKGDEQYF. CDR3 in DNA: TGTGCCAGCAGCTTAGTTAGGAAAGGGGACGAGCAGTACTTC.

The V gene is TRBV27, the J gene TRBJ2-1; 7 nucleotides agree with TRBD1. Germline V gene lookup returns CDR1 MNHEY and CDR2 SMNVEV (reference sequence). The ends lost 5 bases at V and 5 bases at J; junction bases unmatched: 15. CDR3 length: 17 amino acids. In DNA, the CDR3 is TGTGCCAGCAGTAAACCAACAGGGGTAGGACTTCACAATGAGCAGTTCTTC. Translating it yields CASSKPTGVGLHNEQFF.

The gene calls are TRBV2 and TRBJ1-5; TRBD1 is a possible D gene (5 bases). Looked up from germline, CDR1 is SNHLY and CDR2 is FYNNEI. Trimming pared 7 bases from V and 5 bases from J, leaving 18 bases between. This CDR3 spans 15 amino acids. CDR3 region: CASKFGARIDQPQHF. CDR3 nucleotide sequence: TGTGCCAGCAAGTTTGGGGCGCGAATTGATCAGCCCCAGCATTTT.

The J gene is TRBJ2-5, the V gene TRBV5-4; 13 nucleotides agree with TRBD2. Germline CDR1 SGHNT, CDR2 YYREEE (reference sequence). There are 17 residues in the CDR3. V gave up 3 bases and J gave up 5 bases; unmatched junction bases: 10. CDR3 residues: CASSSGLAGARGETQYF. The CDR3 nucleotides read TGTGCCAGCAGCTCTGGACTAGCGGGGGCCCGTGGGGAGACCCAGTACTTC.

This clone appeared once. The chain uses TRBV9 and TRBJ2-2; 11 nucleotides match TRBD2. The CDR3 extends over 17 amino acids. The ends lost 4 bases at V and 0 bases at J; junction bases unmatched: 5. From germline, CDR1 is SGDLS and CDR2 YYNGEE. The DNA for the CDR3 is TGTGCCAGCAGCACTATAGCGGGGGGGACGAACACCGGGGAGCTGTTTTTT. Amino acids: CASSTIAGGTNTGELFF.

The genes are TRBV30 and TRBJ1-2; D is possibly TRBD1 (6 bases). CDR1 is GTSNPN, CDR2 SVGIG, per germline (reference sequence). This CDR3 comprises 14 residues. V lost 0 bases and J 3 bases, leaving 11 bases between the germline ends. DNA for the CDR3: TGTGCCTGGAGTGTAAGGGGGTTTCACTATGGCTACACCTTC. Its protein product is CAWSVRGFHYGYTF.

The CDR3 nucleotides are TGTGCCAGCACCTCGGGACTAGTTGCAGATACGCAGTATTTT. This gives the protein CASTSGLVADTQYF. The chain is built from TRBV28 and TRBJ2-3, with 8 bases matching TRBD2. This CDR3 spans 14 amino acids. V was clipped by 7 bases and J by 4 bases; unmatched bases: 7. The germline CDR1 and CDR2 sequences are MDHEN and SYDVKM.

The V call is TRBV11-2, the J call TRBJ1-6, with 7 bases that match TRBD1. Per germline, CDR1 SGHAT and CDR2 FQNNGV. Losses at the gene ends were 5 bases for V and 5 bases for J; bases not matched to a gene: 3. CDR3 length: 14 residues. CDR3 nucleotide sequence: TGTGCCAGCAGCGCCAGGGGGGATAATTCACCCCTCCACTTT. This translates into CASSARGDNSPLHF.

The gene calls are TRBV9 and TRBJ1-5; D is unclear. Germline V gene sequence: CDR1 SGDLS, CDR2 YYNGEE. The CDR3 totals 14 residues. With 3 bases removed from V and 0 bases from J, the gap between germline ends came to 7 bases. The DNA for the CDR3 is TGTGCCAGCAGCGAGGGAGTTAGCAATCAGCCCCAGCATTTT. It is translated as CASSEGVSNQPQHF. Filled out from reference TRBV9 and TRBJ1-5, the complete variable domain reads DSGVTQTPKHLITATGQRVTLRCSPRSGDLSVYWYQQSLDQGLQFLIQYYNGEERAKGNILERFSAQQFPDLHSELNLSSLELGDSALYFCASSEGVSNQPQHFGDGTRLSIL.

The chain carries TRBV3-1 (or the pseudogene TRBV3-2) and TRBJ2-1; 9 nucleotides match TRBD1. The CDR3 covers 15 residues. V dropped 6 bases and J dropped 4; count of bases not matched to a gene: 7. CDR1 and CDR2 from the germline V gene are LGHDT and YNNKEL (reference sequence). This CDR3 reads CASSPSGQGYNEQFF. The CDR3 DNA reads TGTGCCAGCAGTCCATCGGGACAGGGTTACAATGAGCAGTTCTTC.

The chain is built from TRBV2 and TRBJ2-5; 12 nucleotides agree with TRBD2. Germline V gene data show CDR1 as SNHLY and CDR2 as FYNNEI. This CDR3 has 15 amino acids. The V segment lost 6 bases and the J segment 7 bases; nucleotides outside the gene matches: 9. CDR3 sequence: CASRPLAGGLGTQYF. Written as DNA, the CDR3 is TGTGCCAGCAGGCCACTAGCGGGGGGTTTGGGGACCCAGTACTTC.

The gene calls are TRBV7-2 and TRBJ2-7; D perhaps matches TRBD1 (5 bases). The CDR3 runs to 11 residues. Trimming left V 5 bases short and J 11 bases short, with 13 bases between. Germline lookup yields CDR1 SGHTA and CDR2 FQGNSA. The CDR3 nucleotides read TGTGCCAGCAGCCGACAGATTGAGAAGTACTTC. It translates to CASSRQIEKYF.

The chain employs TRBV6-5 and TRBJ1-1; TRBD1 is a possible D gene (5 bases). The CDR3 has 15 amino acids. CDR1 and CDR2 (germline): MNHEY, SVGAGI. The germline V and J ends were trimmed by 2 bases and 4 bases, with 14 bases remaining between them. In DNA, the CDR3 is TGTGCCAGCAGTTACGGGGGGAGCTCTCGCACTGAAGCTTTCTTT. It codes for CASSYGGSSRTEAFF.

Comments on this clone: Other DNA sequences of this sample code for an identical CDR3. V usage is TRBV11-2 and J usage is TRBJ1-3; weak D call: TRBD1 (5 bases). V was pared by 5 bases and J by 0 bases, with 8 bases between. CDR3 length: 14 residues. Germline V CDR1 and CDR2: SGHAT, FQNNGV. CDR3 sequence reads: CASSPRGSGNTIYF. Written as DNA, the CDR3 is TGTGCCAGCAGCCCTAGGGGCTCTGGAAACACCATATATTTT.

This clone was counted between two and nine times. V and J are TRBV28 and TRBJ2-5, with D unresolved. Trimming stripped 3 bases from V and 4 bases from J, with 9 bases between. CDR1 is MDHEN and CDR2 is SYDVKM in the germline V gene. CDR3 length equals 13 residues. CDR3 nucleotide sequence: TGTGCCAGCAGTTTCGGAACAGCAGAGACCCAGTACTTC. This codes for CASSFGTAETQYF. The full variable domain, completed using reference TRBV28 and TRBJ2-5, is DVKVTQSSRYLVKRTGEKVFLECVQDMDHENMFWYRQDPGLGLRLIYFSYDVKMKEKGDIPEGYSVSREKKERFSLILESASTNQTSMYLCASSFGTAETQYFGPGTRLLVL.

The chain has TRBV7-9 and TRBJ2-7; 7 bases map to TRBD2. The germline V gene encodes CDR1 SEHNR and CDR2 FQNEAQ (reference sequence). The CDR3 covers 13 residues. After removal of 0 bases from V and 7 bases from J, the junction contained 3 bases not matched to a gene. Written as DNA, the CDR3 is TGTGCCAGCAGCTTAGCCGGGGGGAATGAGCAGTACTTC. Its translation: CASSLAGGNEQYF.

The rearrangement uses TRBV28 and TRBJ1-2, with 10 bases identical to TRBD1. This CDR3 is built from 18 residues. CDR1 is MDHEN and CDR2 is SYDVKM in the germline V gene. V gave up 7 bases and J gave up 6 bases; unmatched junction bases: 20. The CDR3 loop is CASKPLISRDRGVNGYTF. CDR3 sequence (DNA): TGTGCCAGCAAACCCCTAATCTCCCGGGACAGGGGAGTGAATGGCTACACCTTC.

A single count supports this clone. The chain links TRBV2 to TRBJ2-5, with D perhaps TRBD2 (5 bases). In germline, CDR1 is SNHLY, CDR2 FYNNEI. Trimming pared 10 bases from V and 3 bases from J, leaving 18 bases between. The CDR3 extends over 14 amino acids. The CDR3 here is CATRASLVEETQYF. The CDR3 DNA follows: TGTGCCACGCGGGCGTCGCTAGTGGAAGAGACCCAGTACTTC.

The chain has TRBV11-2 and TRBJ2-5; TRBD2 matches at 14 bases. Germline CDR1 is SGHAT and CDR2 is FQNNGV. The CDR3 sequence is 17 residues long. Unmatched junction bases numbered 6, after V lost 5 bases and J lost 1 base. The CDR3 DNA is TGTGCCAGCAGCAGGGGACTAGCGGGGGTCCGCCAAGAGACCCAGTACTTC. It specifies CASSRGLAGVRQETQYF.

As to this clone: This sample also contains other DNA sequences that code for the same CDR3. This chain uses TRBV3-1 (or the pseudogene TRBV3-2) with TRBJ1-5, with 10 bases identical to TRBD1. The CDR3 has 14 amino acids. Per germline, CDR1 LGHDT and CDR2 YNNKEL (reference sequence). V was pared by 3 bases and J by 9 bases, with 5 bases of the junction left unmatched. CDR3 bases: TGTGCCAGCAGCCAGGACAGGGGGATGGGGCCCCAGCATTTT. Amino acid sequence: CASSQDRGMGPQHF.

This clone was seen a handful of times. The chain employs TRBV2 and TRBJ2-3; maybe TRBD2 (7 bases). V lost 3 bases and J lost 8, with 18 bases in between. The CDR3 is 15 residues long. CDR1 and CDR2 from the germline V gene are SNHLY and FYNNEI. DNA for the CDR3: TGTGCCAGCAGTGATTGGGGGGGCGACCGAACTACGCAGTATTTT. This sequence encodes CASSDWGGDRTTQYF.

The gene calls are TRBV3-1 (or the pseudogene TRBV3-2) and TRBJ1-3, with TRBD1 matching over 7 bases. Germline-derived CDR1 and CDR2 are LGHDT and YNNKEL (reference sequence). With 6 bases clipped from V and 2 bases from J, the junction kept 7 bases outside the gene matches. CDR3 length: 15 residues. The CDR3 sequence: CASRHRGSPGNTIYF. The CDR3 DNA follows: TGTGCCAGCAGGCACAGGGGAAGCCCTGGAAACACCATATATTTT.

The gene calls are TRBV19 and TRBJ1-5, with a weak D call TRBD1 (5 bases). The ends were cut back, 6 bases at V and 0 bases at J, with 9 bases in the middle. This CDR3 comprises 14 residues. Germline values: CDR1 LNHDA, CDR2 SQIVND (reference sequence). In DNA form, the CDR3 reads TGTGCCAGTAGGCGGACATATAGCAATCAGCCCCAGCATTTT. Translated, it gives CASRRTYSNQPQHF.

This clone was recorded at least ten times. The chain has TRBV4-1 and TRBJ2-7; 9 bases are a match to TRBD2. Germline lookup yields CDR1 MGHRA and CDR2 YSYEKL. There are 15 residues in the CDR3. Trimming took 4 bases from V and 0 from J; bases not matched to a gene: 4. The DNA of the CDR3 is TGCGCCAGCAGCCCTAGCGGGGCAAACTCCTACGAGCAGTACTTC. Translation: CASSPSGANSYEQYF.